One TCR beta chain is described in this entry. Original handling: Reference gene primer amplification gave estimated nucleated cell counts. The data were produced by immunoSEQ multiplex PCR, yet TCRdb's version contains in-frame clones alone and is incomplete. The D gene and trimming were derived from the DNA, and the V and J assignments and clone size from that table. The data contain 250,000 to 350,000 clones, about nine tenths of them singletons. These data are taken from a study of blood T cell repertoires in COVID-19. The CDR3 sequence is 16 residues long. The TCR was taken from a woman aged 25 to 45 with COVID-19, enrolled during active disease. The V and J genes are TRBV21-1 and TRBJ2-1; the DNA was not compared with TRBD1, the D call given in the table. TRBV21-1 is flagged as a pseudogene. Specimen: peripheral blood. Here the CDR3 DNA reads TGTGCCAGCAGCCCTTACTCGGGACAGGGCGAGGATGAGCAGTTCTTC. This encodes CASSPYSGQGEDEQFF.